A selection of T cell receptor beta chains follows, all from one sample in a study of blood T cell repertoires in COVID-19. The method was immunoSEQ multiplex PCR; TCRdb's version includes in-frame clones alone and lacks a portion of them. This table holds roughly 330,000 clones, more than 70% found once. Sequencing was carried out using PBMCs or T cells enriched from blood (not recorded which). These receptor sequences come from a woman aged 25 to 39 who had recovered from COVID-19. Each CDR3 is given with its conserved first and last residue. A D gene is named only where the DNA matches it firmly. Size is omitted from some rows. Given values are once, few, many or a class for expanded clones.

CDR3: CASSDRVGNEQFF; DNA: TGTGCCAGCAGCGACAGGGTCGGGAATGAGCAGTTCTTC; length: 13; V: TRBV5-4; size: -; J: TRBJ2-1; D: TRBD1
CDR3: CASSFGPAGGQPQHF; DNA: TGTGCCAGCAGCTTTGGCCCGGCCGGGGGACAGCCCCAGCATTTT; length: 15; V: TRBV5-6; size: many; J: TRBJ1-5; D: -
CDR3: CAWTSGQGAPGELFF; DNA: TGTGCCTGGACCAGCGGACAGGGGGCCCCCGGGGAGCTGTTTTTT; length: 15; V: TRBV30; size: -; J: TRBJ2-2; D: TRBD1
CDR3: CASSHVTRAASAPLHF; DNA: TGCGCCAGCAGCCATGTGACCAGGGCCGCTTCAGCACCCCTCCACTTT; length: 16; V: TRBV4-1; size: once; J: TRBJ1-6; D: -
CDR3: CASSSPGSGNTIYF; DNA: TGCGCCAGCAGCTCCCCCGGCTCTGGAAACACCATATATTTT; length: 14; V: TRBV5-1; size: -; J: TRBJ1-3; D: -
CDR3: CASSPSGPQGQSYTF; DNA: TGCGCCAGCAGCCCATCAGGCCCACAGGGTCAAAGCTACACCTTC; length: 15; V: TRBV5-1; size: -; J: TRBJ1-2; D: -
CDR3: CSARDGGWQFF; DNA: TGCAGTGCTAGAGATGGAGGGTGGCAGTTCTTC; length: 11; V: TRBV20-1; size: -; J: TRBJ2-1; D: -
CDR3: CATSRVGSLYEQYF; DNA: TGTGCCACCAGCAGAGTGGGCAGCCTCTACGAGCAGTACTTC; length: 14; V: TRBV15; size: -; J: TRBJ2-7; D: -
CDR3: CASSPIAGGPFETQYF; DNA: TGTGCCAGCAGCCCAATAGCGGGGGGCCCGTTCGAGACCCAGTACTTC; length: 16; V: TRBV4-2; size: -; J: TRBJ2-5; D: TRBD2
CDR3: CASSWATGGQPQHF; DNA: TGTGCCAGCAGCTGGGCCACAGGGGGACAGCCCCAGCATTTT; length: 14; V: TRBV6-5; size: once; J: TRBJ1-5; D: TRBD1
CDR3: CSVDPGSGANVLTF; DNA: TGCAGCGTTGATCCCGGGTCCGGGGCCAACGTCCTGACTTTC; length: 14; V: TRBV29-1; size: once; J: TRBJ2-6; D: -
CDR3: CASSESSGGEETQYF; DNA: TGTGCCAGCAGTGAATCTAGCGGGGGGGAAGAGACCCAGTACTTC; length: 15; V: TRBV2; size: -; J: TRBJ2-5; D: TRBD2
CDR3: CASSLFTRSSNQPQHF; DNA: TGTGCCAGCAGTTTATTTACGAGGTCAAGCAATCAGCCCCAGCATTTT; length: 16; V: TRBV28; size: -; J: TRBJ1-5; D: -
CDR3: CASSMGLGGPNTEAFF; DNA: TGTGCCAGTAGTATGGGCTTAGGAGGGCCGAACACTGAAGCTTTCTTT; length: 16; V: TRBV19; size: few; J: TRBJ1-1; D: -
CDR3: CASSLAGGITEAFF; DNA: TGCGCCAGCAGCTTGGCTGGGGGGATAACTGAAGCTTTCTTT; length: 14; V: TRBV5-1; size: -; J: TRBJ1-1; D: -
CDR3: CAIQGLGGSGTDTQYF; DNA: TGTGCCATACAGGGATTGGGGGGGAGCGGAACAGATACGCAGTATTTT; length: 16; V: TRBV10-3; size: -; J: TRBJ2-3; D: -
CDR3: CASSGGQRGTEKLFF; DNA: TGCGCCAGCAGCGGGGGACAGAGGGGGACTGAAAAACTGTTTTTT; length: 15; V: TRBV5-1; size: -; J: TRBJ1-4; D: TRBD1
CDR3: CASSSLAGGYSGANVLTF; DNA: TGTGCCAGCAGCTCCTTAGCGGGGGGCTACTCTGGGGCCAACGTCCTGACTTTC; length: 18; V: TRBV9; size: -; J: TRBJ2-6; D: TRBD2
CDR3: CASSVAAAGYNEQFF; DNA: TGTGCCAGCAGCGTAGCGGCGGCGGGGTACAATGAGCAGTTCTTC; length: 15; V: TRBV9; size: once; J: TRBJ2-1; D: -
CDR3: CASSPGGSRNSPLHF; DNA: TGTGCCAGCAGCCCCGGAGGGTCCCGTAATTCACCCCTCCACTTT; length: 15; V: TRBV9; size: -; J: TRBJ1-6; D: -
CDR3: CASSGPGLAATYEQYF; DNA: TGTGCCAGCTCAGGGCCTGGATTAGCGGCCACCTACGAGCAGTACTTC; length: 16; V: TRBV18; size: -; J: TRBJ2-7; D: -
CDR3: CASKRSSYNSPLHF; DNA: TGTGCCAGCAAACGTAGCTCCTATAATTCACCCCTCCACTTT; length: 14; V: TRBV6-5; size: -; J: TRBJ1-6; D: -
CDR3: CASSPPGQGVWPDTQYF; DNA: TGTGCCAGCAGCCCGCCGGGACAGGGAGTATGGCCAGATACGCAGTATTTT; length: 17; V: TRBV7-9; size: -; J: TRBJ2-3; D: TRBD1
CDR3: CASSRWGDTEAFF; DNA: TGTGCCAGCAGCCGCTGGGGGGACACTGAAGCTTTCTTT; length: 13; V: TRBV6-2/TRBV6-3; size: -; J: TRBJ1-1; D: -
CDR3: CASSRSGGASGELFF; DNA: TGCGCCAGCAGCCGTAGCGGGGGGGCCTCTGGGGAGCTGTTTTTT; length: 15; V: TRBV5-1; size: -; J: TRBJ2-2; D: TRBD2
CDR3: CASSYTQESEKLFF; DNA: TGTGCCAGCAGTTACACTCAGGAAAGTGAAAAACTGTTTTTT; length: 14; V: TRBV6-5; size: -; J: TRBJ1-4; D: -
CDR3: CASSLRRAYGYTF; DNA: TGTGCCAGTAGTTTACGGAGGGCATATGGCTACACCTTC; length: 13; V: TRBV19; size: -; J: TRBJ1-2; D: -
CDR3: CASRGLQGFSDTEAFF; DNA: TGTGCCAGCAGGGGACTACAGGGATTCTCGGACACTGAAGCTTTCTTT; length: 16; V: TRBV2; size: many; J: TRBJ1-1; D: -
CDR3: CASSSPPGRADYEQYF; DNA: TGTGCCAGCAGCTCCCCCCCGGGCAGGGCTGACTACGAGCAGTACTTC; length: 16; V: TRBV7-9; size: -; J: TRBJ2-7; D: -
CDR3: CASSQNREGNTEAFF; DNA: TGTGCCAGCTCACAAAACAGGGAAGGGAACACTGAAGCTTTCTTT; length: 15; V: TRBV18; size: -; J: TRBJ1-1; D: -
CDR3: CASSLWYSETTNEKLFF; DNA: TGTGCCAGCAGCTTGTGGTACTCCGAGACAACTAATGAAAAACTGTTTTTT; length: 17; V: TRBV5-6; size: many; J: TRBJ1-4; D: -
CDR3: CASRPGAGTGDGYTF; DNA: TGCGCCAGCAGACCAGGGGCGGGGACAGGGGATGGCTACACCTTC; length: 15; V: TRBV4-1; size: once; J: TRBJ1-2; D: TRBD1
CDR3: CSVPGKGNTEAFF; DNA: TGCAGCGTTCCAGGGAAGGGAAACACTGAAGCTTTCTTT; length: 13; V: TRBV29-1; size: -; J: TRBJ1-1; D: -
CDR3: CASSRSQFNEQFF; DNA: TGTGCCAGCAGTCGTTCGCAGTTCAATGAGCAGTTCTTC; length: 13; V: TRBV6-5; size: -; J: TRBJ2-1; D: -
CDR3: CASSPVRGGHEQYF; DNA: TGTGCCAGCAGCCCCGTACGCGGAGGACACGAGCAGTACTTC; length: 14; V: TRBV7-8; size: -; J: TRBJ2-7; D: -
CDR3: CASAGGSNYGYTF; DNA: TGTGCCAGCGCAGGGGGGAGTAACTATGGCTACACCTTC; length: 13; V: TRBV9; size: -; J: TRBJ1-2; D: TRBD1